The clone carrying this T cell receptor (beta chain) was found a few times. The data stem from a study of early T cells in non-severe SARS-CoV-2 infection. One entry per CDR3 protein results from TCRdb running MiXCR on the 5' RACE reads. The sample contains 20,000 to 25,000 distinct CDR3 sequences, 4% to 5.5% of which appear only once. The CDR3 loop spans 14 amino acids. The germline CDR1 and CDR2 sequences are SGHRS and YFSETQ. Trimming stripped 3 bases from V and 2 bases from J, with 9 bases between. This receptor was obtained from an adult who was a healthcare worker with PCR-confirmed SARS-CoV-2 infection or an uninfected control (not recorded which). Material for sequencing was whole blood. V and J are TRBV5-1 and TRBJ2-4, with D perhaps given as TRBD1 or TRBD2 (5 bases each). This CDR3 is CASSSEGSKNIQYF. The CDR3 DNA is TGCGCCAGCAGCTCTGAGGGGTCCAAAAACATTCAGTACTTC.